This is a list of T cell receptor beta chains from one sample in a study of blood T cell repertoires in COVID-19. Method: immunoSEQ multiplex PCR; TCRdb's copy keeps in-frame clones and lacks some. The top ten hold roughly 9.6% of the sample, which has 150,000 to 200,000 clones, approximately 80% seen once. Sequences were obtained from PBMCs or T cells enriched from blood (not recorded which). These TCRs come from a man between 45 and 60 years old who had recovered from COVID-19. Both conserved end residues are part of each CDR3. D genes are given only for firm matches. A row's size may be missing; if present it is once, few, many or a size class.

J,V,D,size,CDR3,DNA
TRBJ2-2,TRBV30,TRBD2,.,CAWRDRLAGGITGELFF,TGTGCCTGGAGGGACCGGCTAGCGGGGGGGATCACCGGGGAGCTGTTTTTT
TRBJ2-6,TRBV29-1,TRBD1,.,CSVRDSSGANVLTF,TGCAGCGTCCGGGACAGCTCTGGGGCCAACGTCCTGACTTTC
TRBJ1-3,TRBV28,.,.,CASSWGTGSDENTIYF,TGTGCCAGCAGTTGGGGCACCGGGTCGGATGAAAACACCATATATTTT
TRBJ1-6,TRBV5-1,.,.,CASRGDYNSPLHF,TGCGCCAGCAGAGGAGATTATAATTCACCCCTCCACTTT
TRBJ1-5,TRBV18,.,.,CASSPATGKNQPQHF,TGTGCCAGCTCACCAGCCACAGGGAAGAATCAGCCCCAGCATTTT
TRBJ2-6,TRBV9,.,once,CASSVAGTKPSGANVLTF,TGTGCCAGCAGCGTAGCCGGGACAAAACCCTCTGGGGCCAACGTCCTGACTTTC
TRBJ1-1,TRBV28,TRBD1,many,CASRPHQGGTEAFF,TGTGCCAGCAGGCCCCACCAGGGGGGCACTGAAGCTTTCTTT
TRBJ2-7,TRBV10-1,.,.,CASSPLRSYEQYF,TGCGCCAGCTCCCCCCTGCGCTCCTACGAGCAGTACTTC
TRBJ1-5,TRBV5-5,TRBD1,.,CASSLFETGGWGNQPQHF,TGTGCCAGCAGCTTGTTCGAGACAGGGGGCTGGGGCAATCAGCCCCAGCATTTT
TRBJ1-5,TRBV7-2,.,.,CASSATRERNQPQHF,TGTGCCAGCAGCGCGACTCGGGAACGGAATCAGCCCCAGCATTTT
TRBJ2-2,TRBV14,.,.,CASSPTPAVSGFTGELFF,TGTGCCAGCAGCCCTACCCCAGCGGTCAGCGGTTTCACCGGGGAGCTGTTTTTT
TRBJ2-5,TRBV6-6,.,.,CASIGTATGETQYF,TGTGCCAGCATCGGGACCGCGACAGGAGAGACCCAGTACTTC
TRBJ1-5,TRBV3-1/TRBV3-2,.,.,CASSLAGRDQPQHF,TGTGCCAGCAGCCTAGCCGGGAGAGATCAGCCCCAGCATTTT
TRBJ2-5,TRBV28,.,.,CASSGLTGFQETQYF,TGTGCCAGCAGTGGACTTACGGGGTTCCAAGAGACCCAGTACTTC
TRBJ1-2,TRBV6-1,.,.,CASSERLGGRGYTF,TGTGCCAGCAGTGAAAGGCTCGGGGGTAGGGGCTACACCTTC
TRBJ1-6,TRBV11-2,.,.,CASSLQGGSPLHF,TGTGCCAGCAGCTTACAGGGTGGGTCACCCCTCCACTTT
TRBJ1-3,TRBV2,.,.,CASRAQTGGNTIYF,TGTGCCAGCAGGGCTCAGACAGGAGGAAACACCATATATTTT